Below, 14 T cell receptor beta chains from the same sample are listed, as sequenced in a study of T cell repertoires in cytomegalovirus infection. Each CDR3 protein is one row after TCRdb ran MiXCR on the reads. The sample lists 500,000 to 600,000 distinct CDR3 sequences; 15% to 20% were seen once. Material: CD8+ T cells from PBMCs. The origin of the receptors is a human donor in good health (CMV status not recorded). Some clones in this sample may be carry-over from other donors' samples.

In its sample, this clonotype was seen a few times. V gene TRBV15 combines with J gene TRBJ2-3; no firm D call. Between the trimmed V and J ends, which lost 4 bases and 6 bases, there was a span of 11 bases. Germline-derived CDR1 and CDR2 are LNHNV and YYDKDF (reference sequence). The CDR3 totals 13 residues. CDR3 bases: TGTGCCACCAGCACCCGGACCGCGGATACGCAGTATTTT. This gives the protein CATSTRTADTQYF. The full variable domain, with the rest looked up from reference TRBV15 and TRBJ2-3, is DAMVIQNPRYQVTQFGKPVTLSCSQTLNHNVMYWYQQKSSQAPKLLFHYYDKDFNNEADTPDNFQSRRPNTSFCFLDIRSPGLGDTAMYLCATSTRTADTQYFGPGTRLTVL.

This clonotype was found many times. The CDR3 loop is CASSPSGPFYGYTF. The CDR3 bases are TGTGCCAGCAGTCCTTCGGGACCGTTTTATGGCTACACCTTC. The chain recombines TRBV28 with TRBJ1-2; D perhaps matches TRBD1 (5 bases). The V gene's germline CDR1 is MDHEN and CDR2 SYDVKM. V gave up 5 bases and J gave up 5 bases, with 15 bases separating them. CDR3 length: 14 residues.

This clonotype was recorded once. The chain uses TRBV28 and TRBJ1-1; the D is unclear. The CDR3 has 13 amino acids. V dropped 2 bases and J dropped 4 bases, with 8 bases sitting between them. Looked up from germline, CDR1 is MDHEN and CDR2 is SYDVKM. CDR3 sequence reads: CASSLDGFTEAFF. CDR3 in DNA: TGTGCCAGCAGTTTAGATGGGTTCACTGAAGCTTTCTTT. Based on the CDR3 plus reference TRBV28 and TRBJ1-1, the full variable domain is DVKVTQSSRYLVKRTGEKVFLECVQDMDHENMFWYRQDPGLGLRLIYFSYDVKMKEKGDIPEGYSVSREKKERFSLILESASTNQTSMYLCASSLDGFTEAFFGQGTRLTVV.

Many counts were recorded for this clonotype. The chain has TRBV27 and TRBJ2-5; TRBD1 is a possible D gene (7 bases). Looked up from germline, CDR1 is MNHEY and CDR2 is SMNVEV (reference sequence). V was clipped by 2 bases and J by 1 base, with 17 bases between them. The CDR3 loop spans 17 amino acids. CDR3 sequence reads: CASSLGLTGRPQETQYF. The DNA of the CDR3 is TGTGCCAGCAGTTTAGGTTTGACAGGGAGGCCCCAAGAGACCCAGTACTTC.

The CDR3 sequence is CASSPTGPANEQYF. Written as DNA, the CDR3 is TGTGCCAGCAGCCCGACGGGACCCGCAAACGAGCAGTACTTC. The chain is built from TRBV9 and TRBJ2-7; D may correspond to TRBD1 or TRBD2 (5 bases each). The V end was cut by 4 bases, the J end by 5 bases, with 16 bases between. CDR3 length equals 14 residues. Germline values: CDR1 SGDLS, CDR2 YYNGEE.

This clonotype was counted only a few times. The rearrangement uses TRBV15 and TRBJ2-1; no clear D gene. Trimming removed 4 bases at V and 5 bases at J, with 15 bases between. Per germline, CDR1 LNHNV and CDR2 YYDKDF (reference sequence). This CDR3 has 15 residues. DNA for the CDR3: TGTGCCACCAGCACATATCCTTACACCAACAATGAGCAGTTCTTC. As protein: CATSTYPYTNNEQFF.

This clonotype was recorded at least ten times. This chain connects TRBV12-5 to TRBJ2-5; D may match TRBD1 or TRBD2 (5 bases each). This CDR3 contains 16 residues. The V end was cut by 4 bases, the J end by 4 bases, with 19 bases between. Germline-derived CDR1 and CDR2 are LGHNT and FRNRAP. Here the CDR3 DNA reads TGTGCTAGTGGTTATCCCCTGCAGGGTGGGGGAGAGACCCAGTACTTC. This encodes CASGYPLQGGGETQYF.

With regard to this clonotype: Being one base from a much bigger clone, this may be a read error. This sequence joins TRBV4-1 and TRBJ2-1; D is undetermined. CDR1 is MGHRA, CDR2 YSYEKL, per germline. This CDR3 is 13 amino acids long. The V end was cut by 4 bases, the J end by 6 bases, with 10 bases between. The CDR3 region has the DNA TGCGCCAGCAGCCTAAGGGCTACCAATGAGCAGTTCTTC. Protein product: CASSLRATNEQFF.

There are many counts of this clonotype. The chain uses TRBV20-1 and TRBJ2-7; 9 bases align to TRBD2. V lost 5 bases to trimming and J lost 3 bases; unmatched junction nucleotides: 5. Per the germline V gene, CDR1 is DFQATT and CDR2 is SNEGSKA (reference sequence). This CDR3 contains 13 residues. CDR3 sequence (DNA): TGCAGTGCTGGTAGCGGGAGAGGCTACGAGCAGTACTTC. It translates to CSAGSGRGYEQYF.

The table lists this clonotype with many counts. The chain has TRBV7-2 and TRBJ2-7; no definite D call. Trimming left V 3 bases short and J 0 bases short, with 6 bases between. Germline V lookup: CDR1 SGHTA, CDR2 FQGNSA. There are 13 residues in the CDR3. CDR3 protein: CASSFARSYEQYF. As DNA, the CDR3 is TGTGCCAGCAGCTTTGCTCGCTCCTACGAGCAGTACTTC.

This clonotype occurred many times. J is TRBJ1-6 and V is TRBV6-5; weak D call: TRBD1 (5 bases). The CDR3 is made up of 18 amino acids. The V and J ends lost 0 bases and 1 base respectively, with 13 bases between them. Germline values: CDR1 MNHEY, CDR2 SVGAGI. This CDR3 reads CASSYSHGGGSYNSPLHF. CDR3 DNA: TGTGCCAGCAGTTACTCGCACGGCGGGGGGTCCTATAATTCACCCCTCCACTTT.

The J gene is TRBJ2-7, the V gene TRBV2, with TRBD2 identical over 7 bases. In germline, CDR1 is SNHLY, CDR2 FYNNEI. The CDR3 contains 16 residues. V lost 10 bases to trimming and J lost 1 base; unmatched junction nucleotides: 16. CDR3 DNA: TGTGCCAACATCTCAGGTCGGGAGGTCGCTTCCTACGAGCAGTACTTC. It specifies CANISGREVASYEQYF.

This clonotype has ten or more counts. The chain has TRBV7-6 and TRBJ2-7, with a possible D match to TRBD1 (6 bases). The germline gives CDR1 SGHVS, CDR2 FNYEAQ. The V end lost 5 bases, the J end lost 4 bases, and 12 bases lay between the germline ends. The CDR3 has 13 residues. CDR3: CASSPGDTYEQYF. The CDR3 DNA reads as TGTGCCAGCAGCCCAGGGGACACGTACGAGCAGTACTTC.

This clonotype came up a few times. This chain joins TRBV19 and TRBJ1-5; D unresolved. CDR3 length: 13 amino acids. The ends were cut back, 6 bases at V and 5 bases at J, with 11 bases in the middle. Looked up from germline, CDR1 is LNHDA and CDR2 is SQIVND (reference sequence). DNA of the CDR3: TGTGCCAGTAGCAACAAGTGGCATCAGCCCCAGCATTTT. Translating gives CASSNKWHQPQHF.